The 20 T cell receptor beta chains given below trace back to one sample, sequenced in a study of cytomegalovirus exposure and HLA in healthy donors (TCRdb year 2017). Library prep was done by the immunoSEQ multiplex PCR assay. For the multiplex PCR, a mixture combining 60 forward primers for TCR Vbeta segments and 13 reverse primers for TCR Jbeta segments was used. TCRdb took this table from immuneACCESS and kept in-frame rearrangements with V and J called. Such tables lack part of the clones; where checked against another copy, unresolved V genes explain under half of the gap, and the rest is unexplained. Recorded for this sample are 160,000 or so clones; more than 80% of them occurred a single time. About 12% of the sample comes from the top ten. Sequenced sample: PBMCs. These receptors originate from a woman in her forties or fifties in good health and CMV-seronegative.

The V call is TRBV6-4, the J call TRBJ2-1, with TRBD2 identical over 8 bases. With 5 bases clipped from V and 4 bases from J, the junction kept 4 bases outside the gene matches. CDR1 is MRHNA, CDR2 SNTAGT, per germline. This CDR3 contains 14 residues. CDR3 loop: CASSLSGDYNEQFF. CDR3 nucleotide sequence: TGTGCCAGCAGTCTTAGCGGGGATTACAATGAGCAGTTCTTC.

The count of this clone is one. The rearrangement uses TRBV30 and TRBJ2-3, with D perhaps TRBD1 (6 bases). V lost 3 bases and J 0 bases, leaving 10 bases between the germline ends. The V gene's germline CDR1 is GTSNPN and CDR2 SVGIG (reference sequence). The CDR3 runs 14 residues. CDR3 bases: TGTGCCTGGAGGAGGACAGACAGCACAGATACGCAGTATTTT. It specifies CAWRRTDSTDTQYF.

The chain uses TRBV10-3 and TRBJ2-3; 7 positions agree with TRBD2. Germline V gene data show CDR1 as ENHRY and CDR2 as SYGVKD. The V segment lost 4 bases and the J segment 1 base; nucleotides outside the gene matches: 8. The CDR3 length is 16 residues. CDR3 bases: TGTGCCATCAGTGTTCTGGCGGGAGTAGGCACAGATACGCAGTATTTT. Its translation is CAISVLAGVGTDTQYF.

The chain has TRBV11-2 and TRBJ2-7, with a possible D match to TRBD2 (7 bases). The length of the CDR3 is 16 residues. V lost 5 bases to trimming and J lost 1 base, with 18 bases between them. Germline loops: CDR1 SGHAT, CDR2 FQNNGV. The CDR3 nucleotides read TGTGCCAGCAGCAAGAGGGGGGGCGTTGTGTCCTACGAGCAGTACTTC. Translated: CASSKRGGVVSYEQYF.

CDR3 protein: CASVDRGHEETQYF. The CDR3 nucleotides read TGTGCCAGCGTAGACAGGGGTCACGAAGAGACCCAGTACTTC. The chain recombines TRBV27 with TRBJ2-5; TRBD1 aligns across 8 bases. This CDR3 has 14 amino acids. Germline V gives CDR1 MNHEY, CDR2 SMNVEV (reference sequence). V dropped 8 bases and J dropped 3; count of bases not matched to a gene: 8.

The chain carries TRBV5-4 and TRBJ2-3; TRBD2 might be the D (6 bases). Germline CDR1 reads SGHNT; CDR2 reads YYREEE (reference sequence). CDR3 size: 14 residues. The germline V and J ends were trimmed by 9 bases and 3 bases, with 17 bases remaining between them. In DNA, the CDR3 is TGTGCCACCAACCCGGGACTGGGAACAGATACGCAGTATTTT. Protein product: CATNPGLGTDTQYF.

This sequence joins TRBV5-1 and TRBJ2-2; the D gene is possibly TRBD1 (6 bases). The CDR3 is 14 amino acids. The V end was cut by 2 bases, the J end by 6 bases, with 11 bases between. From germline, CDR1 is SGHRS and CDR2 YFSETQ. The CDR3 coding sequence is TGCGCCAGCAGCTTACCACAGGGATCCGGGGAGCTGTTTTTT. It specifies CASSLPQGSGELFF.

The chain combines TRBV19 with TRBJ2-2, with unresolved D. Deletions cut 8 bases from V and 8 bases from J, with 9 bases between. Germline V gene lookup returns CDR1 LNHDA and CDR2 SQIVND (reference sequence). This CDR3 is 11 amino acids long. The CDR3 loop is CASGPGGELFF. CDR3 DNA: TGTGCCAGTGGGCCTGGTGGGGAGCTGTTTTTT.

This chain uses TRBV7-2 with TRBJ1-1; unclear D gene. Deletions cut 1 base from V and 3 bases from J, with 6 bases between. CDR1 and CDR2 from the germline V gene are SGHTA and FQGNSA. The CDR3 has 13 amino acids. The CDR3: CASSLVPYTEAFF. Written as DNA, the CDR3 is TGTGCCAGCAGCTTAGTCCCCTACACTGAAGCTTTCTTT. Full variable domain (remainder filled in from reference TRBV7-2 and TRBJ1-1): GAGVSQSPSNKVTEKGKDVELRCDPISGHTALYWYRQSLGQGLEFLIYFQGNSAPDKSGLPSDRFSAERTGGSVSTLTIQRTQQEDSAVYLCASSLVPYTEAFFGQGTRLTVV.

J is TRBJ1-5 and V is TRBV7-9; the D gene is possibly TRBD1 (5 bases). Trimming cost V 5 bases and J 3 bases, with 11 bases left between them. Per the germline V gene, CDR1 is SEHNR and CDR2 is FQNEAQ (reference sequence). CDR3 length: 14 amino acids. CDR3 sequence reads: CASSPDSPNQPQHF. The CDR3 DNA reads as TGTGCCAGCAGCCCAGACAGCCCCAATCAGCCCCAGCATTTT.

The CDR3 sequence: CASSQGQGQNEKLFF. Here the CDR3 DNA reads TGCGCCAGCAGCCAAGGACAGGGACAGAATGAAAAACTGTTTTTT. The chain recombines TRBV5-1 with TRBJ1-4, with TRBD1 matching over 8 bases. The CDR3 extends over 15 amino acids. Per the germline V gene, CDR1 is SGHRS and CDR2 is YFSETQ. The J segment lost 5 bases and the V segment lost 4 bases, leaving 7 bases of the junction unmatched.

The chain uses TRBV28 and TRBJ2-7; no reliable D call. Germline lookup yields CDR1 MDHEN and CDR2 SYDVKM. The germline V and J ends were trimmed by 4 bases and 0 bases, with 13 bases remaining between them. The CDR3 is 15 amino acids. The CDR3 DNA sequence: TGTGCCAGCAGTTCCATTCGTGCACACTCCTACGAGCAGTACTTC. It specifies CASSSIRAHSYEQYF.

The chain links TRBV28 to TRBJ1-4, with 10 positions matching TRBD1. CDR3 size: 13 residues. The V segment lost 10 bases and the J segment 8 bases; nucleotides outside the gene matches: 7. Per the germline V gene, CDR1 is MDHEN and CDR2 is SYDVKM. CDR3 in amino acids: CATDRGFQEKLFF. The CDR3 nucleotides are TGTGCCACGGACAGGGGGTTTCAGGAAAAACTGTTTTTT. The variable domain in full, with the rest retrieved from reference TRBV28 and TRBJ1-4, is DVKVTQSSRYLVKRTGEKVFLECVQDMDHENMFWYRQDPGLGLRLIYFSYDVKMKEKGDIPEGYSVSREKKERFSLILESASTNQTSMYLCATDRGFQEKLFFGSGTQLSVL.

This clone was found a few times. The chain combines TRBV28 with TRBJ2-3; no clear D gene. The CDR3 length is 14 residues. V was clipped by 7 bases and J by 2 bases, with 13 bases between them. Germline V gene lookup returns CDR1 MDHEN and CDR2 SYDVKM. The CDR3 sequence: CASNVGYLTDTQYF. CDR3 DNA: TGTGCCAGCAACGTGGGCTACCTCACAGATACGCAGTATTTT.

This CDR3 reads CASSYRLGGTDTQYF. CDR3 coding DNA: TGTGCCAGCAGTTACAGGTTGGGGGGAACAGATACGCAGTATTTT. V gene TRBV6-6 combines with J gene TRBJ2-3; maybe TRBD2 (6 bases). Trimming stripped 2 bases from V and 3 bases from J, with 12 bases between. The CDR3 is 15 residues long. Looked up from germline, CDR1 is MNHNY and CDR2 is SVGAGI (reference sequence).

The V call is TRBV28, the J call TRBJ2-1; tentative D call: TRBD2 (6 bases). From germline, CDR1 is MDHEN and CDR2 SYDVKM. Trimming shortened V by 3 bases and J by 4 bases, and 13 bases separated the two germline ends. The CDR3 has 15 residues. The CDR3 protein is CASSLAGSLYNEQFF. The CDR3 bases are TGTGCCAGCAGTTTGGCGGGGTCCCTATACAATGAGCAGTTCTTC.

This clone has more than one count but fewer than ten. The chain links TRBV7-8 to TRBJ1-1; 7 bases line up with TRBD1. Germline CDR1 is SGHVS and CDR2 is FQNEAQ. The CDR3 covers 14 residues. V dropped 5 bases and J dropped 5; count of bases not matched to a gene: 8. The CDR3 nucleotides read TGTGCCAGCAGCCTCCGACAGGGTGGGACTGAAGCTTTCTTT. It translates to CASSLRQGGTEAFF. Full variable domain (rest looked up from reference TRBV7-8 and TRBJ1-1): GAGVSQSPRYKVAKRGQDVALRCDPISGHVSLFWYQQALGQGPEFLTYFQNEAQLDKSGLPSDRFFAERPEGSVSTLKIQRTQQEDSAVYLCASSLRQGGTEAFFGQGTRLTVV.

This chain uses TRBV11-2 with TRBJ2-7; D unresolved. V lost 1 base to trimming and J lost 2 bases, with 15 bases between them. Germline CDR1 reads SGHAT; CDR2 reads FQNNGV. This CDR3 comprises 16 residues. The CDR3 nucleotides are TGTGCCAGCAGCTTAGGCCAAATCCGGTCCCCCTACGAGCAGTACTTC. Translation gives CASSLGQIRSPYEQYF.

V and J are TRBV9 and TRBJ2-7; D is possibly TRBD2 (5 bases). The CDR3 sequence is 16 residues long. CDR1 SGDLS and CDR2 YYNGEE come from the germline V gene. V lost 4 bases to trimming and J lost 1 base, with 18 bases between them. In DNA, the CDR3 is TGTGCCAGCAGCCCAAATGGGCTAGCTGCGTCCTACGAGCAGTACTTC. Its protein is CASSPNGLAASYEQYF.

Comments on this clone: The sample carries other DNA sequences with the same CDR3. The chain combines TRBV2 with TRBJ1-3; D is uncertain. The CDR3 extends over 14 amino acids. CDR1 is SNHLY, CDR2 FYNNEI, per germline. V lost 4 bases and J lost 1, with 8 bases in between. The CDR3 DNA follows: TGTGCCAGCAGTGGGTCAGGATCTGGAAACACCATATATTTT. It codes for CASSGSGSGNTIYF.